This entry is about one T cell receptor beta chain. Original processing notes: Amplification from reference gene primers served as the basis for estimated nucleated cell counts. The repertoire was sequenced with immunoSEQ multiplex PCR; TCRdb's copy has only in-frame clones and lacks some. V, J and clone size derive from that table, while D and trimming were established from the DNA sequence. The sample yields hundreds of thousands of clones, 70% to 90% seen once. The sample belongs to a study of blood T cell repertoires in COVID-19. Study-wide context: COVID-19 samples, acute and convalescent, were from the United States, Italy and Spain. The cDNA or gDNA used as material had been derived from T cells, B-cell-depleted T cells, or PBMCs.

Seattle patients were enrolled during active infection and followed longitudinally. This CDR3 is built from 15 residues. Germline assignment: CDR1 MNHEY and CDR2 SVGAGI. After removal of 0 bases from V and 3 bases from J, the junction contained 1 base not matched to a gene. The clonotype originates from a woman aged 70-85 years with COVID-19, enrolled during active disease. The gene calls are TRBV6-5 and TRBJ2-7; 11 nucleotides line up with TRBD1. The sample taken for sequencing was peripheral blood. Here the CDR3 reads CASSYSDRGHYEQYF. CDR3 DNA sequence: TGTGCCAGCAGTTACTCGGACAGGGGGCACTACGAGCAGTACTTC.